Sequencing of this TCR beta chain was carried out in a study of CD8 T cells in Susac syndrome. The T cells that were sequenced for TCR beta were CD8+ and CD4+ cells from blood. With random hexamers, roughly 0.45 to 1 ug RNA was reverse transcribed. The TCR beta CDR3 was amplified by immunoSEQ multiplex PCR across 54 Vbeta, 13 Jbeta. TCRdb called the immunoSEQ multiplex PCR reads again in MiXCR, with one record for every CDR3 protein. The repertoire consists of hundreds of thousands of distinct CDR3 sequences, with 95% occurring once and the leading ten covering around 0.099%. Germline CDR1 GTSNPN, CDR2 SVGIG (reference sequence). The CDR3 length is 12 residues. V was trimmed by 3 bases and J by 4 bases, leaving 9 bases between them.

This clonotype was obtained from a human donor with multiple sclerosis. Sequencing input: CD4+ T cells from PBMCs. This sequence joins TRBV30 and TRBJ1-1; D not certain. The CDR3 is CAWRMGGTEAFF. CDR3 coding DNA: TGTGCCTGGAGAATGGGCGGCACTGAAGCTTTCTTT.